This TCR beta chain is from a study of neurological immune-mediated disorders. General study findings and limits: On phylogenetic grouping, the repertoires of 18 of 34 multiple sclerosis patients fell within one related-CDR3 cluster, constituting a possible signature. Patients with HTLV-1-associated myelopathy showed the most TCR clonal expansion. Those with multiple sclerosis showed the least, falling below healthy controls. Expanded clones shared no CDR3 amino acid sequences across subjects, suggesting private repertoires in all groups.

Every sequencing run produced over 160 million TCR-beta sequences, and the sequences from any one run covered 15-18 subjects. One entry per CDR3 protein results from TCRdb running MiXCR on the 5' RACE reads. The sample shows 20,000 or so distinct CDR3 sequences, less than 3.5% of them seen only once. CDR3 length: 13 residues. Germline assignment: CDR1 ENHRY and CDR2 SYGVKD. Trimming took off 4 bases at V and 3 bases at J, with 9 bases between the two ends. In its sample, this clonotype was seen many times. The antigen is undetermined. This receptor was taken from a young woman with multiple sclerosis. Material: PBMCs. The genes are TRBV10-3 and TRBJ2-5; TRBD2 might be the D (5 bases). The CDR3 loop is CAISVTREETQYF. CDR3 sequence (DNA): TGTGCCATCAGTGTTACTAGGGAAGAGACCCAGTACTTC.